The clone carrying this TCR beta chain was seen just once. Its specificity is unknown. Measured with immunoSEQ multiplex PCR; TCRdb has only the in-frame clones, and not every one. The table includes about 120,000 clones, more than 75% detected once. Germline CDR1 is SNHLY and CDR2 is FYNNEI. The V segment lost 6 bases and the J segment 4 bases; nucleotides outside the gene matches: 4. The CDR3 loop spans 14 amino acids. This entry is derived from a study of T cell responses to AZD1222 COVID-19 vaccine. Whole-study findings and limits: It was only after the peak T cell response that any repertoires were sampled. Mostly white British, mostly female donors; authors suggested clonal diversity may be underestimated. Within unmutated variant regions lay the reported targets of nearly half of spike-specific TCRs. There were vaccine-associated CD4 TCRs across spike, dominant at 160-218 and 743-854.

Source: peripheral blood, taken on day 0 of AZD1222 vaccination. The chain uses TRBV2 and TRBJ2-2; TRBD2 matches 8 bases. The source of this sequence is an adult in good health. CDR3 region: CASRAGGGTGELFF. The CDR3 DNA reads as TGTGCCAGCAGGGCGGGGGGAGGCACCGGGGAGCTGTTTTTT. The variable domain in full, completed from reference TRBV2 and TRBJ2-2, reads EPEVTQTPSHQVTQMGQEVILRCVPISNHLYFYWYRQILGQKVEFLVSFYNNEISEKSEIFDDQFSVERPDGSNFTLKIRSTKLEDSAMYFCASRAGGGTGELFFGEGSRLTVL.